These 10 T cell receptor beta chains were sequenced from one sample in a study of response to subunit inactivated influenza vaccine (dated by TCRdb to 2017 to 2018). To prepare the library, RT-PCR was applied. Sequencing was carried out with an Illumina HiSeq 2500. TCRdb handled the public reads itself, with Q25 trimming in fastp and clone calling in MiXCR, and kept productive beta chains. Here each entry gathers all rows of one CDR3 protein and keeps the most common genes and DNA. This sample lists approximately 530,000 distinct CDR3 sequences; under 15% were detected once. Clones ranked in the top ten supply about an eighth of the sample. The meaning of the sample's time point label: more than 35 days after influenza vaccine administration. The sample consisted of PBMCs from blood, taken 40 to 50 days after vaccination. These receptors all come from a middle-aged man who received an inactivated influenza vaccine. Donor details come from another sample of the same person, matched by shared clones.

Details on this clonotype: A clone one base away is much larger, so this may be a read error. The chain has TRBV10-3 and TRBJ2-1; perhaps D is TRBD1 or TRBD2 (5 bases each). This CDR3 has 15 amino acids. In germline, CDR1 is ENHRY, CDR2 SYGVKD. CDR3 coding DNA: TGTGACATCAGAAAGACAGAGGGTCAATACAATGAGCAGTTCTTC. It codes for CDIRKTEGQYNEQFF.

The chain joins TRBV7-2 to TRBJ1-1; no firm D call. Germline assignment: CDR1 SGHTA and CDR2 FQGNSA. The CDR3 extends over 13 amino acids. Trimming removed 1 base at V and 6 bases at J, with 9 bases between. The chain's CDR3 is CASSLGVRAEAFF. CDR3 in DNA: TGTGCCAGCAGCTTAGGGGTACGTGCTGAAGCTTTCTTT. The full variable domain, its missing parts supplied by reference TRBV7-2 and TRBJ1-1, is GAGVSQSPSNKVTEKGKDVELRCDPISGHTALYWYRQSLGQGLEFLIYFQGNSAPDKSGLPSDRFSAERTGGSVSTLTIQRTQQEDSAVYLCASSLGVRAEAFFGQGTRLTVV.

This clonotype was counted many times. This CDR3 fails to terminate in the conserved phenylalanine or tryptophan, so it likely reflects a read error. The limits of the CDR3 on the DNA are not certain, so only TCRdb's listed CDR3 is given. This chain connects TRBV4-3 to TRBJ1-6. Inclusive of both ends, the CDR3 amounts to 18 amino acids. CDR1 LGHNA and CDR2 YSLEER come from the germline V gene. The CDR3 spells CASSQDPTTTGHFGPGID.

Here the CDR3 DNA reads TGTGCCATCAGTGTCCCCACAGATACGCAGTATTTT. Its protein product is CAISVPTDTQYF. The rearrangement joins TRBV10-3 to TRBJ2-3; D gene unclear. This CDR3 spans 12 amino acids. V lost 4 bases and J lost 2, with 4 bases in between. CDR1 ENHRY and CDR2 SYGVKD come from the germline V gene.

The V call is TRBV4-3, the J call TRBJ2-3; 10 nucleotides align to TRBD2. Germline values: CDR1 LGHNA, CDR2 YSLEER. V shed 0 bases and J 9 bases; nucleotides not matched to a gene: 18. This CDR3 is built from 19 residues. The CDR3 sequence: CASSQDPSGSFDPPETQYF. The CDR3 DNA sequence: TGCGCCAGCAGCCAAGACCCTAGCGGGAGCTTCGATCCGCCCGAGACGCAGTATTTT.

The genes are TRBV5-1 and TRBJ1-2; D remains unclear. Germline V gene data show CDR1 as SGHRS and CDR2 as YFSETQ. Deletions cut 5 bases from V and 1 base from J, with 12 bases between. This CDR3 comprises 14 residues. This chain's CDR3 is CASSFGDLNYGYTF. The CDR3 DNA reads TGCGCCAGCAGTTTCGGAGATCTTAACTATGGCTACACCTTC.

The CDR3 sequence: CASSGLRAGSGANVLTF. The CDR3 coding sequence is TGTGCCAGCAGTGGACTTAGGGCGGGGTCTGGGGCCAACGTCCTGACTTTC. The chain couples TRBV25-1 to TRBJ2-6, with D tentatively TRBD2 (6 bases). Per germline, CDR1 MGHDK and CDR2 SYGVNS. The CDR3 length is 17 residues. V lost 4 bases and J 1 base, leaving 14 bases between the germline ends.

This clonotype has a handful of counts. This chain links TRBV12-3 or TRBV12-4 with TRBJ2-1, with D maybe TRBD2 (6 bases). Trimming removed 8 bases at V and 5 bases at J, with 10 bases between. The CDR3 is 12 residues long. The CDR3 loop is CASRTTDNEQFF. The DNA for the CDR3 is TGTGCCAGCCGGACTACAGACAATGAGCAGTTCTTC.

This clonotype was observed many times. The chain is built from TRBV6-2 or TRBV6-3 and TRBJ1-2; D perhaps matches TRBD1 (6 bases). Trimming cost V 7 bases and J 8 bases, with 20 bases left between them. The length of the CDR3 is 14 residues. Per germline, CDR1 MNHEY and CDR2 SVGEGT. The CDR3 nucleotides are TGTGCCAGCACGTCAGGACAGAGCTTGGGCGGCTACACCTTC. Protein: CASTSGQSLGGYTF.

J is TRBJ1-1 and V is TRBV20-1, with D perhaps matching TRBD1 (6 bases). The CDR3 is 14 residues long. Trimming left V 6 bases short and J 1 base short, with 15 bases between. Per the germline V gene, CDR1 is DFQATT and CDR2 is SNEGSKA (reference sequence). The CDR3 sequence is CSALDSYTNTEAFF. The CDR3 DNA is TGCAGTGCGTTGGACAGCTATACGAACACTGAAGCTTTCTTT.